Listed here are 28 T cell receptor beta chains from one sample, sequenced in a study of OX40 agonist ivuxolimab in advanced cancers. The table came from immunoSEQ multiplex PCR; TCRdb's copy has only in-frame clones and leaves some out. The sample comprises 75,000 to 100,000 clones, more than 90% of which are singletons, and around 3.4% rests with the top ten. Source: CD4+ or CD8+ T cells sorted from blood, taken in a trial of the OX40 agonist ivuxolimab. The receptors stem from an adult with an advanced solid tumor such as melanoma, head and neck, liver or kidney cancer.

The V gene is TRBV6-5, the J gene TRBJ1-2; TRBD1 might be the D (6 bases). This CDR3 region has 14 residues. The V end was cut by 2 bases, the J end by 8 bases, with 15 bases between. The germline CDR1 and CDR2 sequences are MNHEY and SVGAGI. This CDR3 is CASSYRGGILGYTF. CDR3 in DNA: TGTGCCAGCAGTTACAGGGGGGGAATTTTGGGCTACACCTTC.

CDR3 amino acids: CASSQAGLAYEQYF. The DNA for the CDR3 is TGTGCCAGCAGCCAAGCAGGACTAGCCTACGAGCAGTACTTC. V is TRBV6-5 and J is TRBJ2-7; 7 positions agree with TRBD2. V shed 6 bases, J shed 2 bases, and the junction held 7 bases outside the gene matches. The CDR3 runs to 14 residues. Looked up from germline, CDR1 is MNHEY and CDR2 is SVGAGI.

The chain combines TRBV27 with TRBJ2-7; a possible D gene is TRBD2 (6 bases). The CDR3 sequence is 13 residues long. From germline, CDR1 is MNHEY and CDR2 SMNVEV (reference sequence). V dropped 7 bases and J dropped 2 bases, with 12 bases sitting between them. The CDR3 sequence: CASMVSGAYEQYF. Written as DNA, the CDR3 is TGTGCCAGCATGGTTAGCGGAGCCTACGAGCAGTACTTC.

The chain links TRBV30 to TRBJ1-4; 7 positions match TRBD1. The V gene's germline CDR1 is GTSNPN and CDR2 SVGIG (reference sequence). V shed 3 bases and J 4 bases; nucleotides not matched to a gene: 8. CDR3 length equals 15 residues. Written as DNA, the CDR3 is TGTGCCTGGAGGCCAGGGACAGCTTATAATGAAAAACTGTTTTTT. This translates into CAWRPGTAYNEKLFF.

The V gene is TRBV6-5, the J gene TRBJ1-2, with TRBD1 matching 8 bases. Germline CDR1 is MNHEY and CDR2 is SVGAGI. V lost 2 bases, J lost 7 bases, and 3 bases stayed unmatched. CDR3 length equals 13 residues. The CDR3 spells CASSYADRGGYTF. CDR3 sequence (DNA): TGTGCCAGCAGTTACGCCGACAGGGGTGGCTACACCTTC.

The V and J genes are TRBV7-9 and TRBJ2-7, with 7 bases matching TRBD2. CDR1 SEHNR and CDR2 FQNEAQ come from the germline V gene (reference sequence). With V trimmed by 0 bases and J by 2 bases, 7 bases remained unmatched. CDR3 size: 16 residues. The DNA of the CDR3 is TGTGCCAGCAGCTTAGCGTGGGGAGGGAACGCCTACGAGCAGTACTTC. Its protein is CASSLAWGGNAYEQYF.

With regard to this clone: The same CDR3 arises from other DNA sequences in this sample as well. The V call is TRBV9, the J call TRBJ2-1, with a possible D match to TRBD2 (5 bases). The CDR3 has 16 residues. V was clipped by 0 bases and J by 0 bases, with 10 bases between them. Per germline, CDR1 SGDLS and CDR2 YYNGEE. CDR3 nucleotides: TGTGCCAGCAGCGTAGGAGGTGGGAGCTCCTACAATGAGCAGTTCTTC. Its protein product is CASSVGGGSSYNEQFF.

The genes are TRBV5-4 and TRBJ1-1, with TRBD1 as a possible D gene (5 bases). V dropped 4 bases and J dropped 9 bases, with 19 bases sitting between them. The length of the CDR3 is 14 residues. CDR1 and CDR2 from the germline V gene are SGHNT and YYREEE (reference sequence). The CDR3 protein is CASSHSFGAIKAFF. CDR3 in DNA: TGTGCCAGCAGCCATAGCTTCGGGGCAATTAAAGCTTTCTTT.

The rearrangement links TRBV19 to TRBJ2-1; D is unresolved. The CDR3 totals 16 residues. Germline V CDR1 and CDR2: LNHDA, SQIVND (reference sequence). The ends were cut back, 2 bases at V and 3 bases at J, with 14 bases in the middle. CDR3 protein: CASSIIPLAVYNEQFF. CDR3 nucleotide sequence: TGTGCCAGTAGTATAATCCCCCTGGCCGTCTACAATGAGCAGTTCTTC.

The V and J genes are TRBV4-1 and TRBJ2-7; D is ambiguous. Germline values: CDR1 MGHRA, CDR2 YSYEKL. The CDR3 covers 13 residues. Trimming took 1 base from V and 10 from J, leaving 14 bases between them. The CDR3 region is CASSQVFFESQYF. The CDR3 coding sequence is TGCGCCAGCAGCCAAGTCTTCTTCGAATCTCAGTACTTC.

The chain couples TRBV7-9 to TRBJ2-3, with D maybe TRBD1 (6 bases). Germline CDR1 is SEHNR and CDR2 is FQNEAQ (reference sequence). V was clipped by 5 bases and J by 2 bases, with 20 bases between them. The CDR3 consists of 17 residues. The CDR3: CASSPSPGVLDTDTQYF. The CDR3 bases are TGTGCCAGCAGCCCTTCCCCAGGGGTTTTGGACACAGATACGCAGTATTTT.

This sequence joins TRBV5-8 and TRBJ2-1; D call uncertain. The CDR3 runs 15 residues. Germline V gives CDR1 SGHTS, CDR2 YDEGEE. V lost 2 bases, J lost 0 bases, and 9 bases lay in between. CDR3 protein: CASSFGSSSYNEQFF. The CDR3, as DNA: TGTGCCAGCAGCTTTGGAAGCAGCTCCTACAATGAGCAGTTCTTC.

The genes are TRBV6-5 and TRBJ2-7; tentatively, D is TRBD1 (6 bases). Per the germline V gene, CDR1 is MNHEY and CDR2 is SVGAGI. This CDR3 has 15 residues. Trimming took 6 bases from V and 3 from J, leaving 18 bases between them. CDR3 region: CASSDRQGIGYEQYF. CDR3 DNA sequence: TGTGCCAGCAGCGATCGCCAGGGGATAGGCTACGAGCAGTACTTC.

The chain carries TRBV11-2 and TRBJ2-5, with D perhaps matching TRBD2 (6 bases). CDR1 and CDR2 from the germline V gene are SGHAT and FQNNGV. The CDR3 spans 15 residues. V lost 3 bases and J lost 5, with 16 bases in between. The CDR3 DNA sequence: TGTGCCAGCAGCTTGGGGGACTCACAGCTTGAGACCCAGTACTTC. Its translation: CASSLGDSQLETQYF.

The gene calls are TRBV28 and TRBJ2-5, with TRBD2 as a possible D gene (6 bases). Per germline, CDR1 MDHEN and CDR2 SYDVKM. The V end was cut by 5 bases, the J end by 4 bases, with 14 bases between. The CDR3 is made up of 14 amino acids. Here the CDR3 DNA reads TGTGCCAGCAGTATTCAGAGGGGAGGAGAGACCCAGTACTTC. This gives the protein CASSIQRGGETQYF.

The chain has TRBV4-1 and TRBJ2-2; tentatively, D is TRBD2 (6 bases). V was clipped by 5 bases and J by 7 bases, with 14 bases between them. The CDR3 consists of 14 residues. Germline assignment: CDR1 MGHRA and CDR2 YSYEKL. In DNA form, the CDR3 reads TGCGCCAGCAGCTATCTCGCGGGAAGCGGGGAGCTGTTTTTT. It translates to CASSYLAGSGELFF.

The chain combines TRBV27 with TRBJ2-5; 13 nucleotides line up with TRBD2. Germline V gives CDR1 MNHEY, CDR2 SMNVEV (reference sequence). The length of the CDR3 is 16 residues. J lost 2 bases, V lost 5 bases, and 5 bases had no gene match. Here the CDR3 DNA reads TGTGCCAGCAGTCCCAGGACTAGCGGGGGACAAGAGACCCAGTACTTC. Its translation is CASSPRTSGGQETQYF.

V usage is TRBV6-4 and J usage is TRBJ2-2; the match to TRBD1 covers 8 bases. The CDR3 covers 16 residues. V trimming: 0 bases; J trimming: 2 bases; junction bases outside the gene matches: 2. Germline V CDR1 and CDR2: MRHNA, SNTAGT. The CDR3 bases are TGTGCCAGCAGTGACTCGACAGGGGTCAACACCGGGGAGCTGTTTTTT. Translated, it gives CASSDSTGVNTGELFF.

A word on this clone: One junction end does not reproduce the germline sequence, and a read error may be involved. This chain connects TRBV11-2 to TRBJ2-1; 10 bases align to TRBD2. From germline, CDR1 is SGHAT and CDR2 FQNNGV. CDR3 length: 16 amino acids. Written as DNA, the CDR3 is TGTGCCAGCAGCATAGACCTTAGCGGGGGGCATTTATGGCAGTTCTTC. It codes for CASSIDLSGGHLWQFF.

The chain couples TRBV5-1 to TRBJ1-2, with TRBD1 identical over 9 bases. The CDR3 extends over 14 amino acids. The junction had 3 bases not matched to a gene; V was cut back by 0 bases and J by 6 bases. Germline CDR1 SGHRS, CDR2 YFSETQ. The CDR3 loop is CASSLGTGVDGYTF. The CDR3 nucleotides read TGCGCCAGCAGCTTGGGGACAGGGGTTGATGGCTACACCTTC.

A single count supports this clone. V is TRBV15 and J is TRBJ2-3; 8 bases agree with TRBD2. The junction had 4 bases not matched to a gene; V was cut back by 0 bases and J by 5 bases. Germline loops: CDR1 LNHNV, CDR2 YYDKDF (reference sequence). This CDR3 spans 15 amino acids. CDR3: CATSREGLVLDTQYF. CDR3 nucleotide sequence: TGTGCCACCAGCAGAGAGGGACTAGTTTTAGATACGCAGTATTTT. The variable domain in full, with the rest retrieved from reference TRBV15 and TRBJ2-3, is DAMVIQNPRYQVTQFGKPVTLSCSQTLNHNVMYWYQQKSSQAPKLLFHYYDKDFNNEADTPDNFQSRRPNTSFCFLDIRSPGLGDTAMYLCATSREGLVLDTQYFGPGTRLTVL.

The chain uses TRBV5-8 and TRBJ2-3; 13 positions agree with TRBD2. Looked up from germline, CDR1 is SGHTS and CDR2 is YDEGEE. The V gene end was trimmed by 2 bases and the J gene end by 8 bases; junction bases not matched to a gene: 11. The CDR3 is 17 amino acids. CDR3 loop: CASSFWTSGGKLGTQYF. As DNA, the CDR3 is TGTGCCAGCAGCTTTTGGACTAGCGGGGGAAAGCTAGGTACGCAGTATTTT. Full variable domain (remainder filled in from reference TRBV5-8 and TRBJ2-3): EAGVTQSPTHLIKTRGQQATLRCSPISGHTSVYWYQQALGLGLQFLLWYDEGEERNRGNFPPRFSGRQFPNYSSELNVNALELEDSALYLCASSFWTSGGKLGTQYFGPGTRLTVL.

The rearrangement uses TRBV18 and TRBJ2-7, with 10 positions matching TRBD2. Germline CDR1 is KGHSH and CDR2 is LQKENI. This CDR3 spans 18 amino acids. V lost 1 base and J lost 3; bases outside the gene matches: 12. The CDR3 is CASSPRSSGGYVVYEQYF. In DNA form, the CDR3 reads TGTGCCAGCTCACCACGTAGTAGCGGGGGGTACGTCGTCTACGAGCAGTACTTC. The full variable domain, rest sourced from reference TRBV18 and TRBJ2-7, is NAGVMQNPRHLVRRRGQEARLRCSPMKGHSHVYWYRQLPEEGLKFMVYLQKENIIDESGMPKERFSAEFPKEGPSILRIQQVVRGDSAAYFCASSPRSSGGYVVYEQYFGPGTRLTVT.

The rearrangement uses TRBV2 and TRBJ2-3, with D perhaps matching TRBD2 (6 bases). Germline V gene sequence: CDR1 SNHLY, CDR2 FYNNEI. CDR3 length equals 17 residues. The V gene lost 0 bases and the J gene lost 2 bases, with 15 bases spanning the gap. CDR3 residues: CASSEAGVADVTDTQYF. The CDR3 nucleotides read TGTGCCAGCAGTGAAGCAGGGGTAGCGGACGTCACAGATACGCAGTATTTT.

V is TRBV19 and J is TRBJ2-3; 7 positions match TRBD1. Germline V gives CDR1 LNHDA, CDR2 SQIVND (reference sequence). This CDR3 spans 13 amino acids. The J segment lost 6 bases and the V segment lost 0 bases, leaving 0 bases of the junction unmatched. For the CDR3, the DNA is TGTGCCAGTAGTATAGACAGGGGGGATACGCAGTATTTT. Translating it yields CASSIDRGDTQYF.

The rearrangement uses TRBV7-8 and TRBJ2-7; D unclear. Germline V gives CDR1 SGHVS, CDR2 FQNEAQ. The CDR3 loop spans 13 amino acids. The germline V and J ends were trimmed by 0 bases and 7 bases, with 10 bases remaining between them. CDR3 amino acids: CASSLAGSREQYF. CDR3 sequence (DNA): TGTGCCAGCAGCTTAGCGGGTTCGAGAGAGCAGTACTTC.

The chain links TRBV7-9 to TRBJ2-5; 7 nucleotides match TRBD1. Germline lookup yields CDR1 SEHNR and CDR2 FQNEAQ (reference sequence). Trimming removed 4 bases from V and 5 bases from J; junction bases left unmatched: 10. The CDR3 runs 15 residues. The CDR3 is CASSSDRVITETQYF. DNA of the CDR3: TGTGCCAGCAGCTCAGACAGGGTCATTACGGAGACCCAGTACTTC. The entire variable domain, with the rest obtained from reference TRBV7-9 and TRBJ2-5, is as follows: DTGVSQNPRHKITKRGQNVTFRCDPISEHNRLYWYRQTLGQGPEFLTYFQNEAQLEKSRLLSDRFSAERPKGSFSTLEIQRTEQGDSAMYLCASSSDRVITETQYFGPGTRLLVL.

The chain uses TRBV2 and TRBJ2-2; the match to TRBD2 covers 7 bases. CDR1 is SNHLY, CDR2 FYNNEI, per germline. The CDR3 is 16 residues long. The V segment lost 1 base and the J segment 1 base; nucleotides outside the gene matches: 3. This chain's CDR3 is CASSEVTGGNTGELFF. CDR3 sequence (DNA): TGTGCCAGCAGTGAAGTTACGGGAGGGAACACCGGGGAGCTGTTTTTT.